Below, 10 T cell receptor beta chains from the same sample are listed, as sequenced in a study of T-cell memory formation after mild COVID-19. One entry per CDR3 protein, called by TCRdb with MiXCR from the 5' RACE reads. Counted here are 540,000 or so distinct CDR3 sequences, around 21% occurring once; the ten biggest clones make up about an eighth. The sample consisted of PBMCs or a T cell subset sorted from them (not recorded which). These receptors all come from an adult woman who had mild COVID-19 (a few samples of this study predate the infection). Cell type and time point are not known.

There are a few counts of this clonotype. The rearrangement joins TRBV13 to TRBJ2-3; D uncertain. The CDR3 extends over 12 amino acids. V lost 5 bases and J lost 5, with 8 bases in between. CDR1 and CDR2 from the germline V gene are PRHDT and FYEKMQ (reference sequence). CDR3 residues: CASSTQRDTQYF. The CDR3 DNA follows: TGTGCCAGCAGCACGCAACGAGATACGCAGTATTTT.

In its sample, this clonotype was seen a few times. V is TRBV5-1 and J is TRBJ2-7, with D hard to call. CDR1 is SGHRS, CDR2 YFSETQ, per germline. This CDR3 contains 15 residues. The V end was cut by 0 bases, the J end by 7 bases, with 17 bases between. CDR3 DNA sequence: TGCGCCAGCAGCTTGGAAACTGGACGTGTAGGGGAGCAGTACTTC. It specifies CASSLETGRVGEQYF.

The chain couples TRBV2 to TRBJ2-7; TRBD1 matches 8 bases. Germline V gene data show CDR1 as SNHLY and CDR2 as FYNNEI. There are 12 residues in the CDR3. V lost 10 bases to trimming and J lost 3 bases; unmatched junction nucleotides: 5. For the CDR3, the DNA is TGTGCCACCCAGACAGGGGACTACGAGCAGTACTTC. This translates into CATQTGDYEQYF.

This clonotype was seen more than once but under ten times. This chain uses TRBV9 with TRBJ2-1; 13 nucleotides align to TRBD2. This CDR3 comprises 15 residues. Per the germline V gene, CDR1 is SGDLS and CDR2 is YYNGEE. V shed 2 bases and J 7 bases; nucleotides not matched to a gene: 3. The DNA for the CDR3 is TGTGCCAGCAGCGTCGGACTAGCGGGAGCGAATGAGCAGTTCTTC. Protein: CASSVGLAGANEQFF.

The rearrangement joins TRBV10-3 to TRBJ2-7; 7 positions match TRBD2. The germline V gene has CDR1 ENHRY and CDR2 SYGVKD. The CDR3 runs to 13 residues. V lost 6 bases, J lost 1 base, and 3 bases stayed unmatched. The CDR3 DNA follows: TGTGCCATCAGGGGGGAGGGATCCTACGAGCAGTACTTC. This gives the protein CAIRGEGSYEQYF.

This clonotype was recorded a few times. The chain carries TRBV6-5 and TRBJ1-4; D is perhaps TRBD1 (5 bases). V lost 2 bases and J 3 bases, leaving 10 bases between the germline ends. CDR3 length: 15 amino acids. The V gene's germline CDR1 is MNHEY and CDR2 SVGAGI. In DNA, the CDR3 is TGTGCCAGCAGTTACGGGGGTACAGCTAATGAAAAACTGTTTTTT. Translated, it gives CASSYGGTANEKLFF.

This clonotype was counted between two and nine times. The chain combines TRBV5-6 with TRBJ2-1, with 13 nucleotides matching TRBD2. With 5 bases clipped from V and 1 base from J, the junction kept 0 bases outside the gene matches. The CDR3 spans 15 residues. Germline values: CDR1 SGHDT, CDR2 YYEEEE. CDR3 bases: TGTGCCAGCAGGACTAGCGGGGGGTCCTACAATGAGCAGTTCTTC. It translates to CASRTSGGSYNEQFF. Using reference TRBV5-6 and TRBJ2-1 for the parts outside the CDR3, the full variable domain is DAGVTQSPTHLIKTRGQQVTLRCSPKSGHDTVSWYQQALGQGPQFIFQYYEEEERQRGNFPDRFSGHQFPNYSSELNVNALLLGDSALYLCASRTSGGSYNEQFFGPGTRLTVL.

The chain couples TRBV24-1 to TRBJ2-1; 9 bases map to TRBD2. There are 13 residues in the CDR3. Unmatched junction bases numbered 12, after V lost 10 bases and J lost 12 bases. Germline CDR1 and CDR2: KGHDR and SFDVKD. The DNA of the CDR3 is TGTGCCACTCCCGGGACTAGCCCAACGGGGCAGTTCTTC. Translated: CATPGTSPTGQFF.

The chain employs TRBV7-2 and TRBJ1-1; tentative D call: TRBD1 (5 bases). The CDR3 is 15 residues long. Germline V CDR1 and CDR2: SGHTA, FQGNSA. The V end lost 1 base, the J end lost 8 bases, and 17 bases lay between the germline ends. The CDR3 DNA follows: TGTGCCAGCAGCTTAGTAGGACACCCCGGGCGGGAAGCTTTCTTT. This codes for CASSLVGHPGREAFF.

The chain uses TRBV20-1 and TRBJ1-3; the match to TRBD1 covers 11 bases. J lost 8 bases, V lost 4 bases, and 4 bases had no gene match. Germline values: CDR1 DFQATT, CDR2 SNEGSKA (reference sequence). This CDR3 has 13 amino acids. The chain's CDR3 is CSAIGQGADTIYF. The CDR3, as DNA: TGCAGTGCTATCGGACAGGGGGCAGACACCATATATTTT.